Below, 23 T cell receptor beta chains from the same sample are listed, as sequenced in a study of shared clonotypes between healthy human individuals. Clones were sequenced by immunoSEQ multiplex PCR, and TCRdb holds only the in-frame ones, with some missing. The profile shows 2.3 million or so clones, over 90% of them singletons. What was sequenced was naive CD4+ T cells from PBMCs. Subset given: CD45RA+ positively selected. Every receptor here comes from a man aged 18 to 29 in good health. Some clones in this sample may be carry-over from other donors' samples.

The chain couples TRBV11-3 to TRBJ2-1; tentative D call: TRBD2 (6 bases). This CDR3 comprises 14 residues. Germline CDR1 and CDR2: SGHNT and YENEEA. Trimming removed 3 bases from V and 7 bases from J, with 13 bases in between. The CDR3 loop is CASSFFGGTNEQFF. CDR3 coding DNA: TGTGCCAGCAGCTTCTTTGGCGGGACGAATGAGCAGTTCTTC.

The CDR3 sequence is CASSPLSGGGTDTQYF. The DNA for the CDR3 is TGTGCCAGCAGCCCTCTTAGCGGGGGGGGAACAGATACGCAGTATTTT. The chain couples TRBV2 to TRBJ2-3, with 11 bases lining up with TRBD2. V trimming: 6 bases; J trimming: 3 bases; junction bases outside the gene matches: 8. Germline CDR1 is SNHLY and CDR2 is FYNNEI. This CDR3 region has 16 residues.

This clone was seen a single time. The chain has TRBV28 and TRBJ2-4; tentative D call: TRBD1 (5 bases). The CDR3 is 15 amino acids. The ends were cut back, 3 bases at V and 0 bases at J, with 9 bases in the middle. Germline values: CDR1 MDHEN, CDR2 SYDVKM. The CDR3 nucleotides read TGTGCCAGCAGTTTTATCACAGGAGCCAAAAACATTCAGTACTTC. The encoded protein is CASSFITGAKNIQYF.

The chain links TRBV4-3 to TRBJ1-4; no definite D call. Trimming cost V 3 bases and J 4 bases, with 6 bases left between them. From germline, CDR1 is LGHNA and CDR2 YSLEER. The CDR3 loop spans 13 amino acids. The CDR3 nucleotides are TGCGCCAGCAGCCATTATCGTAATGAAAAACTGTTTTTT. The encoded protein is CASSHYRNEKLFF.

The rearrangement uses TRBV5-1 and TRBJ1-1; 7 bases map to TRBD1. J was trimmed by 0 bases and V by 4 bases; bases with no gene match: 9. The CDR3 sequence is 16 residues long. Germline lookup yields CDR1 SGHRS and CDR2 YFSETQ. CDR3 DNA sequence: TGCGCCAGCAGCAAGGGGACAGTCCCGATGAACACTGAAGCTTTCTTT. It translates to CASSKGTVPMNTEAFF.

For the CDR3, the DNA is TGTGCCAGCAGTTTTCTCTCGGACAGGGTTTTAGAGACCCAGTACTTC. It specifies CASSFLSDRVLETQYF. The chain employs TRBV27 and TRBJ2-5, with 8 bases lining up with TRBD1. Germline V CDR1 and CDR2: MNHEY, SMNVEV (reference sequence). This CDR3 comprises 16 residues. Trimming cost V 3 bases and J 4 bases; bases outside gene matches: 10.

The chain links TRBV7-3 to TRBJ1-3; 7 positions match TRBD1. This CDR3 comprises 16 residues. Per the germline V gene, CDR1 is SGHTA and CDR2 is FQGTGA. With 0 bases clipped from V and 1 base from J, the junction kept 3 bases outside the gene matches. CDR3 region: CASSLTATGSGNTIYF. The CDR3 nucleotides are TGTGCCAGCAGCTTAACTGCGACAGGGTCTGGAAACACCATATATTTT. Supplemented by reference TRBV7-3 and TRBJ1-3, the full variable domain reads GAGVSQTPSNKVTEKGKYVELRCDPISGHTALYWYRQSLGQGPEFLIYFQGTGAADDSGLPNDRFFAVRPEGSVSTLKIQRTERGDSAVYLCASSLTATGSGNTIYFGEGSWLTVV.

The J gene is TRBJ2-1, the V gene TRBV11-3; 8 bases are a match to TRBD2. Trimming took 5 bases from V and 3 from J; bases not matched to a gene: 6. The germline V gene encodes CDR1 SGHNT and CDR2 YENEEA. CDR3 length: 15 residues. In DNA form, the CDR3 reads TGTGCCAGCAGCCCGCCGGGAGGGCACTACAATGAGCAGTTCTTC. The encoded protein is CASSPPGGHYNEQFF.

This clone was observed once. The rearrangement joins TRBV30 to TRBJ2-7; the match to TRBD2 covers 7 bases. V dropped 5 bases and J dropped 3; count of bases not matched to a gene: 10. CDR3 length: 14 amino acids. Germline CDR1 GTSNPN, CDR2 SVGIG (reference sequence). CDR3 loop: CAWGRGGRVYEQYF. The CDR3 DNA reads TGTGCCTGGGGCCGGGGAGGGAGGGTCTACGAGCAGTACTTC.

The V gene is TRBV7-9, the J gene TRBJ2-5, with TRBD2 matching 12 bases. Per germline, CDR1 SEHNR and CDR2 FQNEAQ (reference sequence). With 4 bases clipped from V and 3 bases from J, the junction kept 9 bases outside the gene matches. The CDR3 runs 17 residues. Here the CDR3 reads CASSSRGTSGHEETQYF. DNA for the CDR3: TGTGCCAGCAGCTCGCGCGGGACTAGCGGGCATGAAGAGACCCAGTACTTC.

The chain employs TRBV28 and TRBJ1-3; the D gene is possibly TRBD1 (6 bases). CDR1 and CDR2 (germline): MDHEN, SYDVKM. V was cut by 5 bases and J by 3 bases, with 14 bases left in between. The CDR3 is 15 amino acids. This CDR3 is CASSIIQGVGNTIYF. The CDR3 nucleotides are TGTGCCAGCAGTATAATACAGGGCGTTGGAAACACCATATATTTT.

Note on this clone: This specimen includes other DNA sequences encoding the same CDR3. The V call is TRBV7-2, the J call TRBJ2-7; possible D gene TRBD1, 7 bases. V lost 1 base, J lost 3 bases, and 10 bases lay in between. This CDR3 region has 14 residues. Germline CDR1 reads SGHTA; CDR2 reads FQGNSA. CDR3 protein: CASSLGGTVYEQYF. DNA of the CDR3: TGTGCCAGCAGCTTAGGCGGGACAGTCTACGAGCAGTACTTC.

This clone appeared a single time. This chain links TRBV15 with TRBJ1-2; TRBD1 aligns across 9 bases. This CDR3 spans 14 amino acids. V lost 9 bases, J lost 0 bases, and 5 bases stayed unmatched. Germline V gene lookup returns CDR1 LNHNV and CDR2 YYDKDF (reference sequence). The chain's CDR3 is CATGTGHTNYGYTF. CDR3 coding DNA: TGTGCCACTGGGACAGGGCACACTAACTATGGCTACACCTTC.

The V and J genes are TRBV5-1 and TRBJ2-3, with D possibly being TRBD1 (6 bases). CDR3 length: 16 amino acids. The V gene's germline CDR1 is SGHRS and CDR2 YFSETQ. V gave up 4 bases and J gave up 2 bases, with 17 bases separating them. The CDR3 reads CASSARTASNTDTQYF. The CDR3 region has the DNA TGCGCCAGCAGCGCACGGACAGCGAGCAACACAGATACGCAGTATTTT.

CDR3 loop: CASSFPFGGLNTEAFF. In DNA form, the CDR3 reads TGTGCCAGCAGCTTCCCCTTTGGGGGATTGAACACTGAAGCTTTCTTT. This chain uses TRBV11-2 with TRBJ1-1; maybe TRBD1 (5 bases). V was clipped by 3 bases and J by 0 bases, with 14 bases between them. CDR1 is SGHAT, CDR2 FQNNGV, per germline. This CDR3 is 16 amino acids long.

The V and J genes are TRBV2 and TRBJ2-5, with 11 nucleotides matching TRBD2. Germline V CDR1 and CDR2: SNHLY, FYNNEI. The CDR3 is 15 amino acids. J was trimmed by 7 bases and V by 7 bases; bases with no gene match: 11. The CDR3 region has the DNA TGTGCCAGCACGTATACTAGCGGGAGCGTCGGGACCCAGTACTTC. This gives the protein CASTYTSGSVGTQYF.

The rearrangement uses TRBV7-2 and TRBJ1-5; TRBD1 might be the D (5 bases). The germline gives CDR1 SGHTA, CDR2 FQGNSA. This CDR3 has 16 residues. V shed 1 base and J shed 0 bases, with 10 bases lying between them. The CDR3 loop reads CASSLGQGISNQPQHF. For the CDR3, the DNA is TGTGCCAGCAGCTTAGGGCAGGGAATTAGCAATCAGCCCCAGCATTTT.

The CDR3 here is CASSQGGRGQETQYF. The CDR3 DNA reads TGCGCCAGCAGCCAGGGGGGCCGAGGCCAAGAGACCCAGTACTTC. This chain joins TRBV4-3 and TRBJ2-5; D is possibly TRBD1 or TRBD2 (6 bases each). Trimming took off 3 bases at V and 1 base at J, with 12 bases between the two ends. In germline, CDR1 is LGHNA, CDR2 YSLEER. The CDR3 has 15 amino acids.

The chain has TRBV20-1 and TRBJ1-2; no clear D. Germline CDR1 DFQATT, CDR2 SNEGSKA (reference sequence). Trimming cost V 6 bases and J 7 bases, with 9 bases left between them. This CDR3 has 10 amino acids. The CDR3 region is CSAPDSGYTF. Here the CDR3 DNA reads TGCAGTGCCCCTGACTCTGGCTACACCTTC.

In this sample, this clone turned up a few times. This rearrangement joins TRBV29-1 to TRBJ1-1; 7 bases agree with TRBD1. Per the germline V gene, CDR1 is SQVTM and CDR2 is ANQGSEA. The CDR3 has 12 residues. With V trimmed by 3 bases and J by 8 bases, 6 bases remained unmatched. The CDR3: CSVEGDREEAFF. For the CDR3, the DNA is TGCAGCGTTGAGGGTGACAGGGAGGAAGCTTTCTTT. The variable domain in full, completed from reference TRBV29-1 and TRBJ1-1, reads SAVISQKPSRDICQRGTSLTIQCQVDSQVTMMFWYRQQPGQSLTLIATANQGSEATYESGFVIDKFPISRPNLTFSTLTVSNMSPEDSSIYLCSVEGDREEAFFGQGTRLTVV.

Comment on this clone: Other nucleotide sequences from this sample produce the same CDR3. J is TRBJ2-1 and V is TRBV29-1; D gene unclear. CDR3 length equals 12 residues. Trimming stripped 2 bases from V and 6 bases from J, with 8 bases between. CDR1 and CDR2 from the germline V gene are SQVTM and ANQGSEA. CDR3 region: CSVERSSNEQFF. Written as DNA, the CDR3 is TGCAGCGTTGAAAGATCTAGCAATGAGCAGTTCTTC.

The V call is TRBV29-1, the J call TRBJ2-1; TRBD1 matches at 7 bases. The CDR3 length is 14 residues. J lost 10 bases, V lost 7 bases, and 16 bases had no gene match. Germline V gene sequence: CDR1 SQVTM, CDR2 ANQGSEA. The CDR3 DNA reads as TGCAGCGGCTCCTATCCAGGGGGATTTCGGGAGCAGTTCTTC. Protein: CSGSYPGGFREQFF.

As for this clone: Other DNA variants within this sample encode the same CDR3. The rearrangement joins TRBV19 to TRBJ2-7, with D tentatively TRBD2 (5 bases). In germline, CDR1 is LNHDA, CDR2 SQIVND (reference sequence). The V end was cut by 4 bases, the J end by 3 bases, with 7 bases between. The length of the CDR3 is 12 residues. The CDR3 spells CASSTSGYEQYF. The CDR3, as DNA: TGTGCCAGTAGTACGAGCGGCTACGAGCAGTACTTC.